This TCR beta chain was identified during a study of CD8+ T cells in alopecia areata. Study-level information: Tofacitinib ran for 6 to 18 months before 6 months off drug. Findings of the study overall: Tofacitinib significantly lowered scalp clonality and expanded CD8+ clones among the top 100. Among the cells sequenced in scalp samples are also the resident alphabeta T cells of normal skin.

RNA was extracted and reverse transcribed into cDNA as the sequencing template. Produced via immunoSEQ multiplex PCR; TCRdb's table is partial and in-frame only. The sample carries more than 90,000 clones, 50% to 75% recorded once. V lost 8 bases to trimming and J lost 5 bases; unmatched junction nucleotides: 7. Germline lookup yields CDR1 MDHEN and CDR2 SYDVKM. The CDR3 is 15 residues long. Concerning this clone: The target antigen is unknown.

The treatment denotes: oral pan-JAK inhibitor, 5-10 mg twice daily. The receptor was derived from a human donor with alopecia areata. Sequencing used CD8+ T cells sorted from blood, obtained at week 4, from a patient treated with tofacitinib. This rearrangement joins TRBV28 to TRBJ2-5; 14 bases line up with TRBD2. The CDR3 DNA reads as TGTGCCAGCGAAGGGACTAGCGGGAGACGGGAGACCCAGTACTTC. Translated: CASEGTSGRRETQYF. The complete variable domain, with remaining parts taken from reference TRBV28 and TRBJ2-5, reads DVKVTQSSRYLVKRTGEKVFLECVQDMDHENMFWYRQDPGLGLRLIYFSYDVKMKEKGDIPEGYSVSREKKERFSLILESASTNQTSMYLCASEGTSGRRETQYFGPGTRLLVL.